The next 18 T cell receptor beta chains were all read from a single sample in a study of T cells after yellow fever vaccination. TCRdb re-derived calls from the 5' RACE reads in MiXCR, one entry per CDR3 protein. Of just under 30,000 distinct CDR3 sequences listed, about 4.7% are singletons. Sequences were derived from CD8+ T cells sorted from PBMCs, sampled 10 days after the yellow fever booster vaccination. The receptors were gathered from a man aged 30 to 45 who received the YFV17D yellow fever vaccine.

This clonotype was recorded many times. V and J are TRBV27 and TRBJ2-7; the D gene could be TRBD1 or TRBD2 (6 bases each). This CDR3 spans 12 amino acids. The V end was cut by 6 bases, the J end by 6 bases, with 12 bases between. Per the germline V gene, CDR1 is MNHEY and CDR2 is SMNVEV (reference sequence). CDR3 nucleotide sequence: TGTGCCAGCAGCCGGGGGCCAGGCGAGCAGTACTTC. Its protein is CASSRGPGEQYF.

This clonotype was recorded many times. The chain joins TRBV6-2 or TRBV6-3 to TRBJ2-1, with unresolved D. The CDR3 has 13 residues. The V end lost 2 bases, the J end lost 7 bases, and 9 bases lay between the germline ends. Germline V gives CDR1 MNHEY, CDR2 SVGEGT. The CDR3 nucleotides read TGTGCCAGCAGTTACATGGACCAAAATGAGCAGTTCTTC. It codes for CASSYMDQNEQFF.

This clonotype was seen at least ten times. The chain has TRBV7-2 and TRBJ2-2; D tentatively fits TRBD1 or TRBD2 (5 bases each). Trimming removed 3 bases at V and 4 bases at J, with 12 bases between. This CDR3 is 15 amino acids long. The germline V gene has CDR1 SGHTA and CDR2 FQGNSA. The CDR3 sequence: CASSFVPGPTGELFF. CDR3 sequence (DNA): TGTGCCAGCAGCTTCGTCCCGGGGCCCACCGGGGAGCTGTTTTTT.

This clonotype was recorded at least ten times. For the CDR3, the DNA is TGCAGTGCTAGGGGGGGGAAAGATACGCAGTATTTT. This translates into CSARGGKDTQYF. This rearrangement joins TRBV20-1 to TRBJ2-3, with TRBD2 identical over 7 bases. CDR1 is DFQATT, CDR2 SNEGSKA, per germline (reference sequence). The CDR3 contains 12 residues. With V trimmed by 3 bases and J by 5 bases, 2 bases remained unmatched.

This clonotype was detected ten times or more. This sequence joins TRBV10-2 and TRBJ2-7, with D uncertain. The CDR3 length is 14 residues. Germline V lookup: CDR1 WSHSY, CDR2 SAAADI. The V and J ends lost 3 bases and 3 bases respectively, with 12 bases between them. This CDR3 is CASSDSGYYYEQYF. The CDR3 DNA follows: TGCGCCAGCAGTGACAGTGGCTACTACTACGAGCAGTACTTC.

In its sample, this clonotype was seen many times. The chain has TRBV5-1 and TRBJ2-7; D might be TRBD2 (6 bases). V lost 7 bases, J lost 5 bases, and 16 bases lay in between. The V gene's germline CDR1 is SGHRS and CDR2 YFSETQ. The CDR3 runs to 13 residues. CDR3 in amino acids: CASSREDLNEQYF. CDR3 in DNA: TGCGCCAGCTCGAGGGAGGATTTAAACGAGCAGTACTTC. The entire variable domain, with the rest obtained from reference TRBV5-1 and TRBJ2-7, is as follows: KAGVTQTPRYLIKTRGQQVTLSCSPISGHRSVSWYQQTPGQGLQFLFEYFSETQRNKGNFPGRFSGRQFSNSRSEMNVSTLELGDSALYLCASSREDLNEQYFGPGTRLTVT.

There are many counts of this clonotype. The J gene is TRBJ2-3, the V gene TRBV12-3 or TRBV12-4; 7 bases map to TRBD1. This CDR3 spans 15 amino acids. V dropped 5 bases and J dropped 2; count of bases not matched to a gene: 7. CDR3 sequence reads: CASSDPKGATDTQYF. CDR3 in DNA: TGTGCCAGCAGTGATCCGAAGGGGGCCACAGATACGCAGTATTTT.

Many counts were recorded for this clonotype. The chain recombines TRBV20-1 with TRBJ2-7; 11 bases map to TRBD2. CDR1 is DFQATT and CDR2 is SNEGSKA in the germline V gene (reference sequence). The CDR3 is made up of 17 amino acids. With 3 bases clipped from V and 0 bases from J, the junction kept 10 bases outside the gene matches. The CDR3, as DNA: TGCAGTGCTAGGGAGACTAGCGGGGCGACAAGCTCCTACGAGCAGTACTTC. It encodes CSARETSGATSSYEQYF.

This clonotype has only a few counts. Being one base from a much bigger clone, this may be a read error. V gene TRBV7-9 combines with J gene TRBJ2-7, with D unresolved. V was trimmed by 3 bases and J by 3 bases, leaving 9 bases between them. This CDR3 spans 13 amino acids. From germline, CDR1 is SEHNR and CDR2 FQNEAQ (reference sequence). Here the CDR3 DNA reads TGTGCCAGCAGCTTCTCAGGCCTCTACGAGCAGTACTTC. Residues: CASSFSGLYEQYF.

In this sample, this clonotype turned up many times. V is TRBV7-8 and J is TRBJ2-7; perhaps TRBD1 as D (5 bases). The CDR3 extends over 15 amino acids. Germline CDR1 and CDR2: SGHVS and FQNEAQ. V was pared by 3 bases and J by 2 bases, with 14 bases between. This chain's CDR3 is CASSFPADIPYEQYF. DNA of the CDR3: TGTGCCAGCAGCTTCCCTGCGGACATCCCCTACGAGCAGTACTTC.

At least ten counts were recorded for this clonotype. This chain joins TRBV12-3 or TRBV12-4 and TRBJ2-7; 10 bases map to TRBD2. The V and J ends lost 6 bases and 0 bases, in that order; junction bases with no gene match: 2. The CDR3 is 14 residues long. CDR3 DNA: TGTGCCAGCAGCTGGACTAGCGGCTCCTACGAGCAGTACTTC. Amino acids: CASSWTSGSYEQYF.

In its sample, this clonotype ranks as medium-sized. J is TRBJ2-2 and V is TRBV27; 10 bases line up with TRBD1. The germline gives CDR1 MNHEY, CDR2 SMNVEV (reference sequence). CDR3 size: 19 residues. With V trimmed by 0 bases and J by 6 bases, 13 bases remained unmatched. CDR3 nucleotide sequence: TGTGCCAGCAGTTTATCCTCTTATCCGGGACAGGGGACCGCCGGGGAGCTGTTTTTT. Protein sequence: CASSLSSYPGQGTAGELFF.

This clonotype was counted many times. The chain carries TRBV7-2 and TRBJ2-3; 7 positions agree with TRBD2. Germline assignment: CDR1 SGHTA and CDR2 FQGNSA. This CDR3 has 15 residues. With V trimmed by 6 bases and J by 6 bases, 12 bases remained unmatched. Here the CDR3 reads CASSLQAGSYDTQYF. The CDR3 region has the DNA TGTGCCAGCAGTTTACAAGCGGGATCATATGATACGCAGTATTTT.

This clonotype was seen at least ten times. The rearrangement uses TRBV7-9 and TRBJ2-7; 9 nucleotides match TRBD2. The CDR3 has 17 residues. The germline V gene encodes CDR1 SEHNR and CDR2 FQNEAQ (reference sequence). The trim removed 7 bases at V and 6 bases at J, leaving 19 bases unmatched. The CDR3 is CASTHEGGEGLAFEQYF. Here the CDR3 DNA reads TGTGCCAGCACTCACGAGGGTGGAGAGGGACTAGCTTTCGAGCAGTACTTC. Complete variable domain (other parts from reference TRBV7-9 and TRBJ2-7): DTGVSQNPRHKITKRGQNVTFRCDPISEHNRLYWYRQTLGQGPEFLTYFQNEAQLEKSRLLSDRFSAERPKGSFSTLEIQRTEQGDSAMYLCASTHEGGEGLAFEQYFGPGTRLTVT.

Many counts were recorded for this clonotype. The chain carries TRBV6-2 or TRBV6-3 and TRBJ2-1; D perhaps matches TRBD2 (5 bases). CDR1 MNHEY and CDR2 SVGEGT come from the germline V gene. The CDR3 sequence is 14 residues long. V was cut by 0 bases and J by 4 bases, with 7 bases left in between. The CDR3 coding sequence is TGTGCCAGCAGTTACTCGAGCGGATACAATGAGCAGTTCTTC. This gives the protein CASSYSSGYNEQFF.

In this sample, this clonotype turned up many times. The rearrangement links TRBV12-3 or TRBV12-4 to TRBJ1-6, with no clear D. The CDR3 extends over 16 amino acids. Trimming took 6 bases from V and 8 from J, leaving 20 bases between them. CDR3 DNA: TGTGCCAGCAGCCTGGGAGCACCAGGAACCTATTCACCCCTCCACTTT. Protein: CASSLGAPGTYSPLHF.

This clonotype was found once. One junction end does not reproduce the germline sequence, and a read error may be involved. The chain links TRBV25-1 to TRBJ2-7; no definite D call. CDR3 size: 10 residues. Germline V gives CDR1 MGHDK, CDR2 SYGVNS. The CDR3 DNA reads TGTGCCAGCAGTGAGTACGAGCAGCACTTC. The encoded protein is CASSEYEQHF.

This clonotype was seen at least ten times. This chain uses TRBV4-1 with TRBJ2-1, with D maybe TRBD2 (5 bases). This CDR3 is built from 16 residues. V was cut by 1 base and J by 0 bases, with 10 bases left in between. Germline V lookup: CDR1 MGHRA, CDR2 YSYEKL. CDR3 coding DNA: TGCGCCAGCAGCCAAGTCGGGAAAAGCTCCTACAATGAGCAGTTCTTC. As protein: CASSQVGKSSYNEQFF.